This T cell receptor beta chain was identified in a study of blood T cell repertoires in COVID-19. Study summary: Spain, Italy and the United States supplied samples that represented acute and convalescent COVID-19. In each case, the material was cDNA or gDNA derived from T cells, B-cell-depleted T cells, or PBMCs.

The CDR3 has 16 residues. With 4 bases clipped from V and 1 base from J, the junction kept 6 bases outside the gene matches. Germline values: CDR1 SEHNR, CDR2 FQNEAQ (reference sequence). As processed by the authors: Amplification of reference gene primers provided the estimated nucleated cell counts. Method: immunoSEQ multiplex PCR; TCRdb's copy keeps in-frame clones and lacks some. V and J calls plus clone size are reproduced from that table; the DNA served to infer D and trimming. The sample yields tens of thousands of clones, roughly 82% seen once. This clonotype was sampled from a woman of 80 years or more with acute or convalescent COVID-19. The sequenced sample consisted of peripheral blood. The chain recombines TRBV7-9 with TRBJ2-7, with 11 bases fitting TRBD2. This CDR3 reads CASSSISGRVSYEQYF. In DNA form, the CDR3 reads TGTGCCAGCAGCTCGATTAGCGGGAGGGTATCCTACGAGCAGTACTTC.